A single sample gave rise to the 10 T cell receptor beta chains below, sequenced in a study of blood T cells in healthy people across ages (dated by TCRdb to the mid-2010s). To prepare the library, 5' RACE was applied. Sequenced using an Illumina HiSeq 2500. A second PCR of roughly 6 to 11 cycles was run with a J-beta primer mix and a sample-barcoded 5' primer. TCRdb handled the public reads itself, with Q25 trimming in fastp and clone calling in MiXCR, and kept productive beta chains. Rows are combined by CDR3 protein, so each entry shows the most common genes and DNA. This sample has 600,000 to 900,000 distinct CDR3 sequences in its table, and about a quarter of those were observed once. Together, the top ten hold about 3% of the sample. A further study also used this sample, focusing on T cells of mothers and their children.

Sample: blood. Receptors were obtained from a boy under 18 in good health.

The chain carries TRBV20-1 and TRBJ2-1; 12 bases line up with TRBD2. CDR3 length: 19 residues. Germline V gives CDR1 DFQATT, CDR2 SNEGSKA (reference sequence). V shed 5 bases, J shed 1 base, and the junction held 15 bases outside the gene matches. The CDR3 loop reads CSALLRASGGASSYNEQFF. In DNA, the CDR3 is TGCAGTGCTCTTCTCCGGGCTAGCGGGGGGGCTTCTTCCTACAATGAGCAGTTCTTC.

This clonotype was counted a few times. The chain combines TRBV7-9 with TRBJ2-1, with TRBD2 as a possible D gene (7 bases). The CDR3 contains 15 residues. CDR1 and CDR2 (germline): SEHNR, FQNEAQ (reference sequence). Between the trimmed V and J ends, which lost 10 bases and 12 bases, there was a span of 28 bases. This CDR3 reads CANTDEWGGRRVQFF. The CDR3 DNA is TGTGCCAACACCGACGAGTGGGGGGGGCGCCGCGTGCAGTTCTTC.

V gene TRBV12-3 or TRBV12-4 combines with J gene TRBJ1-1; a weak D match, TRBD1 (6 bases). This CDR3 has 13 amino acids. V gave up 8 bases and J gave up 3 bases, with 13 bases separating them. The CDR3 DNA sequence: TGTGCCAGCTCCCGGGGGGCGCACACTGAAGCTTTCTTT. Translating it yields CASSRGAHTEAFF.

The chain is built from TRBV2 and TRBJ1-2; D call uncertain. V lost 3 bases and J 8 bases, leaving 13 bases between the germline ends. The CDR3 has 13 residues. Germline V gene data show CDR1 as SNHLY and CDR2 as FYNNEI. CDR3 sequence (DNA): TGTGCCAGCAGTGAGGGGTCAAACCCAGGCTACACCTTC. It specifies CASSEGSNPGYTF.

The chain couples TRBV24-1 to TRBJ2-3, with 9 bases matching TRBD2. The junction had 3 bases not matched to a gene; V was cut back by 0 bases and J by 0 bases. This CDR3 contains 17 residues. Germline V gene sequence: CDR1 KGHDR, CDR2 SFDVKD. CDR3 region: CATSDLGTSRSTDTQYF. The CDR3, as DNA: TGTGCCACCAGTGATTTGGGGACTAGCCGGAGCACAGATACGCAGTATTTT.

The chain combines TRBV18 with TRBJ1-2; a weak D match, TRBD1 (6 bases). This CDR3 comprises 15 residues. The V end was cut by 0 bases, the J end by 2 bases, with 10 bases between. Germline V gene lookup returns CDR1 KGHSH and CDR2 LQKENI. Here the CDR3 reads CASSPPGGQNYGYTF. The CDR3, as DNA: TGTGCCAGCTCACCACCGGGGGGGCAGAACTATGGCTACACCTTC.

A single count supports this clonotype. The chain's CDR3 is CASSWRTGAQETQYF. The CDR3 bases are TGTGCCAGCAGCTGGAGGACAGGGGCCCAAGAGACCCAGTACTTC. The gene calls are TRBV5-5 and TRBJ2-5; 9 bases align to TRBD1. This CDR3 has 15 residues. Germline V gives CDR1 SGHKS, CDR2 YYEKEE (reference sequence). The J segment lost 1 base and the V segment lost 3 bases, leaving 4 bases of the junction unmatched.

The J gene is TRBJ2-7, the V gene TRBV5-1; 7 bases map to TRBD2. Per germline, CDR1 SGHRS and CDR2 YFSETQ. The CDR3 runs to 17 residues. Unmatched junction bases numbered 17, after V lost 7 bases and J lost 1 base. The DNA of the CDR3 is TGCGCCAGCGGGAGGGAAGGGAAGCAGATGGGATCCTACGAGCAGTACTTC. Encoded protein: CASGREGKQMGSYEQYF.

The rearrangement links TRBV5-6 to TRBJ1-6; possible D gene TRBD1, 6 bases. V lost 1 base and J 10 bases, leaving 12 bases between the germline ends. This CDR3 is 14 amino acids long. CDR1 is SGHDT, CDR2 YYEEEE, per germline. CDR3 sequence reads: CASSLTGLSSPLHF. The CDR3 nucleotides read TGTGCCAGCAGCTTGACAGGGTTGAGCTCACCCCTCCACTTT.

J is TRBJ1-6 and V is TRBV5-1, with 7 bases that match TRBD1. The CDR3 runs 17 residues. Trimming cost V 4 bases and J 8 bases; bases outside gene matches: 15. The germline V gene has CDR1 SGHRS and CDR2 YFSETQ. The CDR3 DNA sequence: TGCGCCAGCAGCCCAATGACAGGGCCGGTCGAGGATTCACCCCTCCACTTT. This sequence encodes CASSPMTGPVEDSPLHF.